This is a list of T cell receptor beta chains from one sample in a study of tumor and adjacent non-tumor tissue in lung cancer. Each CDR3 protein gets one entry after TCRdb re-called the multiplex PCR reads with MiXCR. The sample lists around 60,000 distinct CDR3 sequences; around two thirds were seen once. The sample was distant non-tumor lung tissue. The receptors stem from a man aged 70-80 years with non-small cell lung cancer. Each CDR3 is given with its conserved first and last residue. A D gene is named only where the DNA matches it firmly. Some rows mark clone size as missing; the rest say once, few, many or name a class of expanded clone.

CDR3 protein: CSARESTGQNRELFF; CDR3 DNA: TGCAGTGCTCGGGAAAGTACGGGGCAAAATAGGGAGCTGTTTTTT; D gene: NA; V gene: TRBV20-1; clone size: NA; J gene: TRBJ2-2
CDR3 protein: CASSQSANSLGTEAFF; CDR3 DNA: TGCGCCAGCAGTCAATCAGCTAACTCTCTCGGCACTGAAGCTTTCTTT; D gene: NA; V gene: TRBV23-1; clone size: NA; J gene: TRBJ1-1
CDR3 protein: CASSQGVGQETQYF; CDR3 DNA: TGCGCCAGCAGCCAAGGTGTCGGCCAAGAGACCCAGTATTTC; D gene: NA; V gene: TRBV4-1; clone size: NA; J gene: TRBJ2-5
CDR3 protein: CTSSTGQGINEKLFF; CDR3 DNA: TGTACCAGCAGCACGGGACAGGGGATTAATGAAAAACTGTTTTTT; D gene: TRBD1; V gene: TRBV5-6; clone size: once; J gene: TRBJ1-4
CDR3 protein: CASSQEQNSRSFHEQFF; CDR3 DNA: TGCGCCAGCAGCCAAGAGCAAAATAGCAGGAGTTTTCATGAGCAGTTCTTC; D gene: NA; V gene: TRBV4-1; clone size: NA; J gene: TRBJ2-1
CDR3 protein: CASSSVGIGSYEQYF; CDR3 DNA: TGTGCCAGCAGCTCAGTGGGGATAGGGTCCTACGAGCAGTACTTC; D gene: NA; V gene: TRBV11-2; clone size: NA; J gene: TRBJ2-7
CDR3 protein: CASSLLPQDPHF; CDR3 DNA: TGTGCCAGCAGTTTACTCCCCCAGGACCCCCACTTC; D gene: NA; V gene: TRBV28; clone size: NA; J gene: TRBJ2-7
CDR3 protein: CAISGPPSDEQFF; CDR3 DNA: TGTGCCATCAGTGGACCCCCATCAGATGAGCAGTTCTTC; D gene: NA; V gene: TRBV10-3; clone size: many; J gene: TRBJ2-1
CDR3 protein: CASSNWSLSSWANVLTF; CDR3 DNA: TGTGCCAGCAGCAACTGGAGCCTAAGCTCTTGGGCCAACGTCCTGACTTTC; D gene: NA; V gene: TRBV11-2; clone size: NA; J gene: TRBJ2-6
CDR3 protein: CVSSSGTANYEQHF; CDR3 DNA: TGTGTCAGCAGTTCTGGGACAGCAAATTACGAGCAGCACTTC; D gene: TRBD1; V gene: TRBV6-6; clone size: NA; J gene: TRBJ2-7
CDR3 protein: CSARDLGTGAFTEAFF; CDR3 DNA: TGCAGTGCTAGAGATCTGGGTACGGGGGCTTTCACTGAAGCTTTCTTT; D gene: NA; V gene: TRBV20-1; clone size: many; J gene: TRBJ1-1
CDR3 protein: CASSTGQINYGQYF; CDR3 DNA: TGTGCCAGCAGTACAGGGCAGATTAACTACGGGCAGTACTTC; D gene: NA; V gene: TRBV28; clone size: NA; J gene: TRBJ2-7
CDR3 protein: CAGSAPGGTEAFF; CDR3 DNA: TGTGCCGGCAGCGCCCCGGGGGGCACTGAAGCTTTCTTT; D gene: NA; V gene: TRBV5-4; clone size: NA; J gene: TRBJ1-1
CDR3 protein: CASSLSGYDYTF; CDR3 DNA: TGTGCCAGCAGTTTATCAGGTTATGACTACACCTTC; D gene: NA; V gene: TRBV28; clone size: NA; J gene: TRBJ1-2
CDR3 protein: CASRGTGESEAFF; CDR3 DNA: TGTGCCAGCAGGGGGACAGGGGAATCTGAAGCTTTCTTT; D gene: TRBD1; V gene: TRBV6-1; clone size: many; J gene: TRBJ1-1
CDR3 protein: CSVTTLSSGFSTDTQYF; CDR3 DNA: TGCAGTGTTACGACCTTGAGTAGCGGGTTTAGCACAGATACGCAGTATTTT; D gene: TRBD2; V gene: TRBV20-1; clone size: NA; J gene: TRBJ2-3
CDR3 protein: CASSLARGQRYNEQFF; CDR3 DNA: TGTGCCAGCAGCTTGGCCAGGGGGCAAAGGTACAATGAGCAGTTCTTC; D gene: TRBD1; V gene: TRBV5-6; clone size: many; J gene: TRBJ2-1
CDR3 protein: CATSRDDTTDEQFF; CDR3 DNA: TGTGCCACCAGCAGAGATGATACGACGGATGAGCAGTTCTTC; D gene: NA; V gene: TRBV15; clone size: many; J gene: TRBJ2-1
CDR3 protein: CASSPQEIANTGELFF; CDR3 DNA: TGTGCCAGCAGTCCCCAGGAGATCGCGAACACCGGGGAGCTGTTTTTT; D gene: NA; V gene: TRBV28; clone size: many; J gene: TRBJ2-2
CDR3 protein: CAISDLGAMTYEQYF; CDR3 DNA: TGTGCCATCAGTGATCTGGGGGCGATGACCTACGAGCAGTACTTC; D gene: NA; V gene: TRBV10-3; clone size: many; J gene: TRBJ2-7
CDR3 protein: CASSQVGQRNQPRHF; CDR3 DNA: TGTGCCAGCAGCCAGGTTGGGCAGCGCAATCAGCCCCGGCATTTT; D gene: NA; V gene: TRBV6-1; clone size: NA; J gene: TRBJ1-5
CDR3 protein: CATTDNLYDSIF; CDR3 DNA: TGTGCCACCACCGATAACCTCTATGACTCCATCTTC; D gene: NA; V gene: TRBV6-2/TRBV6-3; clone size: NA; J gene: TRBJ1-2
CDR3 protein: CVISFWDRYNEQFF; CDR3 DNA: TGTGTCATCAGCTTCTGGGACAGATACAATGAGCAGTTCTTC; D gene: TRBD1; V gene: TRBV5-5; clone size: NA; J gene: TRBJ2-1
CDR3 protein: CASSQSHGSLGQYF; CDR3 DNA: TGTGCCAGCAGCCAAAGTCACGGGAGTCTTGGGCAGTACTTC; D gene: NA; V gene: TRBV6-2/TRBV6-3; clone size: NA; J gene: TRBJ2-7
CDR3 protein: CVSSLGDTGELFF; CDR3 DNA: TGTGTCAGCAGCTTGGGTGACACCGGGGAGCTGTTTTTT; D gene: NA; V gene: TRBV5-6; clone size: NA; J gene: TRBJ2-2
CDR3 protein: CAISDRGSSYNEQFF; CDR3 DNA: TGTGCCATCAGTGATAGGGGTAGCTCCTACAATGAGCAGTTCTTC; D gene: NA; V gene: TRBV10-3; clone size: NA; J gene: TRBJ2-1
CDR3 protein: CASSRDTELFF; CDR3 DNA: TGTGCCAGCAGCCGCGATACCGAGCTGTTTTTT; D gene: NA; V gene: TRBV11-2; clone size: NA; J gene: TRBJ1-4
CDR3 protein: CASVVWKGETQYF; CDR3 DNA: TGTGCCAGCGTCGTATGGAAGGGGGAGACCCAGTACTTC; D gene: NA; V gene: TRBV2; clone size: many; J gene: TRBJ2-5
CDR3 protein: CISSLDRADTQYF; CDR3 DNA: TGTATCAGCAGCTTAGACAGGGCTGATACGCAGTATTTT; D gene: TRBD1; V gene: TRBV11-2; clone size: NA; J gene: TRBJ2-3
CDR3 protein: CASGFVPGQESLFSYNEQFF; CDR3 DNA: TGTGCCAGCGGGTTTGTCCCGGGACAGGAGTCCCTCTTCTCCTACAATGAGCAGTTCTTC; D gene: TRBD1; V gene: TRBV6-6; clone size: NA; J gene: TRBJ2-1
CDR3 protein: CAGSRTWPYEQYF; CDR3 DNA: TGTGCCGGCAGCAGGACATGGCCCTACGAGCAGTACTTC; D gene: NA; V gene: TRBV11-2; clone size: NA; J gene: TRBJ2-7
CDR3 protein: CGSSPPKGSELYF; CDR3 DNA: TGTGGCAGCAGTCCCCCGAAAGGCAGCGAGCTATACTTC; D gene: NA; V gene: TRBV4-2; clone size: NA; J gene: TRBJ2-7
CDR3 protein: CASRKLGGADTQYF; CDR3 DNA: TGTGCCAGCAGGAAACTAGGGGGGGCAGATACGCAGTATTTT; D gene: NA; V gene: TRBV6-6; clone size: many; J gene: TRBJ2-3
CDR3 protein: CASSQVGIGGGNEQFF; CDR3 DNA: TGCGCCAGCAGCCAAGTGGGAATCGGGGGCGGCAATGAGCAGTTCTTC; D gene: NA; V gene: TRBV4-1; clone size: many; J gene: TRBJ2-1
CDR3 protein: CASSHPGTTQGIQPQHF; CDR3 DNA: TGCGCCAGCAGCCACCCAGGGACAACACAAGGCATTCAGCCCCAGCATTTT; D gene: NA; V gene: TRBV4-1; clone size: NA; J gene: TRBJ1-5
CDR3 protein: CANSSGGGTSIGELFF; CDR3 DNA: TGTGCCAACAGCTCTGGAGGGGGGACGAGCATCGGGGAGCTGTTTTTT; D gene: NA; V gene: TRBV11-2; clone size: NA; J gene: TRBJ2-2
CDR3 protein: CASKVGLAGHTQYF; CDR3 DNA: TGTGCCAGCAAGGTCGGACTAGCGGGCCATACGCAGTATTTT; D gene: TRBD2; V gene: TRBV27; clone size: many; J gene: TRBJ2-3
CDR3 protein: CASSTGNNQPQHF; CDR3 DNA: TGTGCCAGTAGTACAGGGAACAATCAGCCCCAGCATTTT; D gene: NA; V gene: TRBV19; clone size: few; J gene: TRBJ1-5
CDR3 protein: CSVVIHSGANVLTF; CDR3 DNA: TGCAGCGTTGTCATACACTCTGGGGCCAACGTCCTGACTTTC; D gene: NA; V gene: TRBV29-1; clone size: many; J gene: TRBJ2-6
CDR3 protein: CASSLGRVTDTQYF; CDR3 DNA: TGTGCCAGCAGTTTGGGCAGGGTGACAGATACGCAGTATTTT; D gene: NA; V gene: TRBV28; clone size: NA; J gene: TRBJ2-3
CDR3 protein: CSVGQMGGTDTQYF; CDR3 DNA: TGCAGCGTTGGTCAGATGGGAGGAACAGATACGCAGTATTTT; D gene: NA; V gene: TRBV29-1; clone size: NA; J gene: TRBJ2-3
CDR3 protein: CSADKGAAEAFF; CDR3 DNA: TGCAGTGCCGACAAGGGGGCCGCTGAAGCTTTCTTT; D gene: TRBD1; V gene: TRBV20-1; clone size: NA; J gene: TRBJ1-1
CDR3 protein: CATRDTGRASYEQYF; CDR3 DNA: TGTGCCACCCGCGACACCGGGAGGGCCTCCTACGAGCAGTACTTC; D gene: TRBD2; V gene: TRBV28; clone size: few; J gene: TRBJ2-7
CDR3 protein: CASTRGDPQKSQYF; CDR3 DNA: TGTGCCAGCACCCGGGGTGATCCACAAAAGTCCCAATACTTC; D gene: NA; V gene: TRBV11-1; clone size: NA; J gene: TRBJ2-5
CDR3 protein: CASSLEGRGEKLFF; CDR3 DNA: TGTGCCAGCAGCTTAGAGGGACGGGGCGAAAAACTGTTTTTT; D gene: NA; V gene: TRBV7-8; clone size: many; J gene: TRBJ1-4
CDR3 protein: CASSSGRPIDTQYF; CDR3 DNA: TGTGCCAGCAGCTCCGGCAGACCAATCGATACGCAGTATTTT; D gene: NA; V gene: TRBV12-3/TRBV12-4; clone size: once; J gene: TRBJ2-3
CDR3 protein: CASNNRGSDANTGELFF; CDR3 DNA: TGTGCCAGTAACAACAGGGGATCTGACGCGAACACCGGGGAGCTGTTTTTT; D gene: TRBD1; V gene: TRBV11-3; clone size: once; J gene: TRBJ2-2
CDR3 protein: CSVERGTDTQYF; CDR3 DNA: TGCAGCGTTGAAAGAGGCACAGATACGCAGTATTTT; D gene: NA; V gene: TRBV29-1; clone size: many; J gene: TRBJ2-3
CDR3 protein: CSVSWTGNTIYF; CDR3 DNA: TGCAGTGTTTCATGGACGGGAAACACCATATATTTT; D gene: NA; V gene: TRBV29-1; clone size: NA; J gene: TRBJ1-3
CDR3 protein: CASSLLAGGNEQFF; CDR3 DNA: TGTGCCAGCAGCTTACTAGCGGGCGGCAATGAGCAGTTCTTC; D gene: TRBD2; V gene: TRBV5-4; clone size: many; J gene: TRBJ2-1
CDR3 protein: CASIPRTGVHDQFF; CDR3 DNA: TGTGCCAGCATCCCCCGGACAGGGGTGCATGATCAGTTCTTC; D gene: TRBD1; V gene: TRBV11-1; clone size: NA; J gene: TRBJ2-1
CDR3 protein: CASSRPTRIGQYF; CDR3 DNA: TGTGCCAGCAGTCGCCCTACCCGAATCGGGCAGTACTTC; D gene: NA; V gene: TRBV28; clone size: few; J gene: TRBJ2-7
CDR3 protein: CASSIRGLPPQHF; CDR3 DNA: TGTGCCAGTAGTATAAGGGGGTTACCGCCCCAGCATTTT; D gene: NA; V gene: TRBV19; clone size: NA; J gene: TRBJ1-5
CDR3 protein: CASSLEARSADTQYF; CDR3 DNA: TGCGCCAGCAGCTTGGAGGCTAGGTCCGCTGATACGCAGTATTTT; D gene: NA; V gene: TRBV5-1; clone size: NA; J gene: TRBJ2-3
CDR3 protein: CASSQDTGGANVLTF; CDR3 DNA: TGCGCCAGCAGCCAAGATACCGGCGGGGCCAACGTCCTGACTTTC; D gene: NA; V gene: TRBV4-1; clone size: many; J gene: TRBJ2-6
CDR3 protein: CISSELAGANEQFF; CDR3 DNA: TGTATCAGCAGCGAACTAGCGGGGGCTAATGAGCAGTTCTTC; D gene: TRBD2; V gene: TRBV5-6; clone size: NA; J gene: TRBJ2-1
CDR3 protein: CASSFLPGGPETQYF; CDR3 DNA: TGTGCCAGCAGTTTCCTACCGGGGGGGCCGGAGACCCAGTACTTC; D gene: TRBD2; V gene: TRBV12-3/TRBV12-4; clone size: NA; J gene: TRBJ2-5
CDR3 protein: CAISGQDGDTGELFF; CDR3 DNA: TGTGCCATCAGTGGACAGGATGGGGACACCGGGGAGCTGTTTTTT; D gene: NA; V gene: TRBV10-3; clone size: many; J gene: TRBJ2-2
CDR3 protein: CASSEGRRGDEQYF; CDR3 DNA: TGTGCCAGCAGTGAAGGACGGAGGGGCGACGAGCAGTACTTC; D gene: NA; V gene: TRBV6-1; clone size: NA; J gene: TRBJ2-7